The text below deals with one TCR beta chain. Its antigen is unidentified. V shed 6 bases and J shed 1 base, with 13 bases lying between them. This CDR3 has 15 residues. This sample was included in a study of response to subunit inactivated influenza vaccine. TCRdb re-called the RT-PCR reads through MiXCR, storing one row per CDR3 protein. The data hold hundreds of thousands of distinct CDR3 sequences, with around 14% observed a single time. Study-level points and caveats: Authors proposed each seasonal influenza vaccination draws in few new T cells.

The sample was PBMCs from blood, taken approximately 13 days after vaccination. The sequence came from a man aged 50 to 60 who received an inactivated influenza vaccine. The chain couples TRBV12-3 or TRBV12-4 to TRBJ1-3; the D is unclear. CDR3 in DNA: TGTGCCAGCAGCCCGATGGGCCTTTCTGGAAACACCATATATTTT. Its translation: CASSPMGLSGNTIYF.